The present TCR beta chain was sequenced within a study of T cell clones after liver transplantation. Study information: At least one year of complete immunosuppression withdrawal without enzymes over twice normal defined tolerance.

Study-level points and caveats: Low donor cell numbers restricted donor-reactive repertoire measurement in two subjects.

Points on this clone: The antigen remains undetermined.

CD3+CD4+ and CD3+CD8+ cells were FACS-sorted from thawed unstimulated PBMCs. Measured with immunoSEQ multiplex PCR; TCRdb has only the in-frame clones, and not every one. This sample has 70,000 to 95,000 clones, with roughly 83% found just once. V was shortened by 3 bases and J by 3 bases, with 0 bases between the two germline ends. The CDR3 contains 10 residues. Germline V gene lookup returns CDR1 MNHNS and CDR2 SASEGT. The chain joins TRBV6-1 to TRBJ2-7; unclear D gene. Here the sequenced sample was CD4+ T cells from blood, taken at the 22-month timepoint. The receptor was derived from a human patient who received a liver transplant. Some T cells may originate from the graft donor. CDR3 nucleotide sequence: TGTGCCAGCAGTGACTACGAGCAGTACTTC. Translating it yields CASSDYEQYF.